This T cell receptor (beta chain) was profiled in a study of T cells in Graves' hyperthyroidism and ophthalmopathy. At least ten counts were recorded for this clonotype. Patients having uncontrolled infection, another autoimmune disease, pregnancy or lactation were not included. Template material for amplifying TCR beta CDR3 regions consisted of RNA transcripts. First-round RT-PCR targeting the TCR CDR3 was performed with the HTBI primer set. TCRdb reprocessed the multiplex PCR reads with MiXCR, giving one entry per CDR3 protein. The sample has approximately 400,000 distinct CDR3 sequences; about 14% are singletons. The germline V gene encodes CDR1 DFQATT and CDR2 SNEGSKA (reference sequence). V dropped 2 bases and J dropped 4; count of bases not matched to a gene: 10. The CDR3 sequence is 17 residues long.

J is TRBJ2-3 and V is TRBV20-1; 12 nucleotides line up with TRBD2. Input material: blood. The receptor was derived from a woman aged 25 to 45 with Graves' ophthalmopathy. The CDR3 coding sequence is TGCAGTGCTAGAAGATTTCTAGCGGGGGGGCGGGCAGATACGCAGTATTTT. Translated: CSARRFLAGGRADTQYF.